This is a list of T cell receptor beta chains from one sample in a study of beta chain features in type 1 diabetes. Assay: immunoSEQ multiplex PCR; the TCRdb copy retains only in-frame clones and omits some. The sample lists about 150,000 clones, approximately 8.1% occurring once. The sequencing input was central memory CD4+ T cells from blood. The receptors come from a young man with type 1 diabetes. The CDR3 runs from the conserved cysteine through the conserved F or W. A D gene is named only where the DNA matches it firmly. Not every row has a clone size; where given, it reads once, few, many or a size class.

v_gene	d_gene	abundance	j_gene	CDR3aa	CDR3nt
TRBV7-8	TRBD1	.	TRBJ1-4	CASSKKQGNEKLFF	TGTGCCAGCAGCAAAAAACAGGGGAATGAAAAACTGTTTTTT
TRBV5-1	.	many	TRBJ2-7	CASSLGSGGYEQYF	TGCGCCAGCAGCTTAGGGTCAGGAGGCTACGAGCAGTACTTC
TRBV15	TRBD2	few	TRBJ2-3	CATLTSGRPDTQYF	TGTGCCACGCTGACTAGCGGGAGACCGGATACGCAGTATTTT
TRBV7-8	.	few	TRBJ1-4	CATRATGEKLFF	TGTGCCACTCGGGCTACAGGTGAAAAACTGTTTTTT
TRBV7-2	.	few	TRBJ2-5	CASSSDSGTQYF	TGTGCCAGCAGCTCGGACTCAGGGACCCAGTACTTC
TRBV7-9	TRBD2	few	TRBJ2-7	CASSLSSGIYEQYF	TGTGCCAGCAGCTTATCTAGCGGGATCTACGAGCAGTACTTC
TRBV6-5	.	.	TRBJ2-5	CASGRARGETQYF	TGTGCCAGCGGCAGGGCAAGGGGAGAGACCCAGTACTTC
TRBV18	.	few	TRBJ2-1	CASSPYPRQSSYNEQFF	TGTGCCAGCTCACCATACCCGCGGCAGAGCTCCTACAATGAGCAGTTCTTC
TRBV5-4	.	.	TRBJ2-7	CASKAGLSGDEQYF	TGTGCCAGCAAAGCCGGCCTTTCGGGGGACGAGCAGTACTTC
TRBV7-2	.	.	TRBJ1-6	CASSFGINRPVDSPLHF	TGTGCCAGCAGCTTTGGGATTAACAGGCCGGTAGATTCACCCCTCCACTTT
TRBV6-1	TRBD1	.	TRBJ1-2	CASRPGQGTNYGYTF	TGTGCCAGCAGACCGGGACAGGGGACTAACTATGGCTACACCTTC
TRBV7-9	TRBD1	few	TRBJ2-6	CASSSQGAGANVLTF	TGTGCCAGCAGCTCACAGGGGGCTGGGGCCAACGTCCTGACTTTC
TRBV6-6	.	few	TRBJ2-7	CASSSRAGGEQYF	TGTGCCAGCAGTTCCCGAGCGGGCGGCGAGCAGTACTTC
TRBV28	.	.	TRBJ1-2	CASSPTGYYGYTF	TGTGCCAGCAGCCCTACAGGTTACTATGGCTACACCTTC
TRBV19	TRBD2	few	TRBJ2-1	CASSFRIGSGGSYNEQFF	TGTGCCAGTAGTTTCCGAATCGGTAGCGGGGGGTCCTACAATGAGCAGTTCTTC
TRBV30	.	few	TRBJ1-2	CAWSVGSLISYTF	TGTGCCTGGAGTGTAGGGAGTCTCATTTCCTACACCTTC
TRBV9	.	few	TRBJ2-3	CASSVGGSGRGDTQYF	TGTGCCAGCAGCGTAGGTGGTAGCGGTCGAGGGGATACGCAGTATTTT